The 22 T cell receptor beta chains presented below share a single source sample, sequenced in a study of neurological immune-mediated disorders. TCRdb used MiXCR to reprocess the 5' RACE reads, holding one entry per CDR3 protein. The sample consists of more than 35,000 distinct CDR3 sequences, 3% to 3.5% of them appearing once. Sequencing was carried out using PBMCs. The source of these receptors is a woman in her 50s with multiple sclerosis.

Ten or more counts support this clonotype. V usage is TRBV27 and J usage is TRBJ2-1, with 11 positions matching TRBD2. J was trimmed by 11 bases and V by 6 bases; bases with no gene match: 15. In germline, CDR1 is MNHEY, CDR2 SMNVEV (reference sequence). The length of the CDR3 is 16 residues. The CDR3 loop reads CASRPSGLAGGLQQFF. The CDR3 DNA reads TGTGCCAGCAGACCCTCGGGGCTAGCGGGAGGCCTCCAGCAGTTCTTC.

In its sample, this clonotype was seen many times. The chain has TRBV12-3 or TRBV12-4 and TRBJ2-2; TRBD2 might be the D (6 bases). The CDR3 covers 16 residues. Trimming shortened V by 6 bases and J by 0 bases, and 14 bases separated the two germline ends. DNA of the CDR3: TGTGCCAGCAGGATTGGCGGGGTGACGAACACCGGGGAGCTGTTTTTT. Amino acids: CASRIGGVTNTGELFF.

This clonotype has ten or more counts. V gene TRBV20-1 combines with J gene TRBJ1-5, with 7 nucleotides matching TRBD1. J gave up 6 bases and V 1 base, and 6 bases lay outside the gene matches. Germline assignment: CDR1 DFQATT and CDR2 SNEGSKA (reference sequence). The length of the CDR3 is 14 residues. DNA for the CDR3: TGCAGTGCTAGAGGAGGGGGCGCGATTCAGCCCCAGCATTTT. As protein: CSARGGGAIQPQHF.

Ten or more counts support this clonotype. This chain uses TRBV5-1 with TRBJ2-3, with unresolved D. V shed 2 bases and J shed 4 bases, with 14 bases lying between them. CDR1 and CDR2 from the germline V gene are SGHRS and YFSETQ. CDR3 length: 15 residues. The CDR3 DNA follows: TGCGCCAGCAGCTTTGACCCCCCCACGTCAGATACGCAGTATTTT. Protein sequence: CASSFDPPTSDTQYF.

In this sample, this clonotype turned up many times. The chain carries TRBV10-3 and TRBJ2-7; TRBD1 is a possible D gene (6 bases). The CDR3 has 14 residues. V shed 6 bases and J shed 1 base, with 13 bases lying between them. The V gene's germline CDR1 is ENHRY and CDR2 SYGVKD. CDR3 sequence: CAISRDTISYEQYF. Written as DNA, the CDR3 is TGTGCCATCAGCCGGGACACTATATCCTACGAGCAGTACTTC.

The table lists this clonotype with many counts. The rearrangement links TRBV20-1 to TRBJ2-2, with 7 bases fitting TRBD1. The CDR3 consists of 14 residues. The germline V gene has CDR1 DFQATT and CDR2 SNEGSKA (reference sequence). The ends lost 6 bases at V and 3 bases at J; junction bases unmatched: 7. The CDR3 DNA sequence: TGCAGTGCCAAGACAGGGATTGACACCGGGGAGCTGTTTTTT. Translating it yields CSAKTGIDTGELFF.

This clonotype was picked up many times. This chain uses TRBV20-1 with TRBJ2-3; TRBD2 agrees at 7 bases. V shed 0 bases, J shed 1 base, and the junction held 7 bases outside the gene matches. The CDR3 is 16 residues long. Per the germline V gene, CDR1 is DFQATT and CDR2 is SNEGSKA (reference sequence). For the CDR3, the DNA is TGCAGTGCTAGAGATCTGGGCGGGGGTCGCACAGATACGCAGTATTTT. Its protein is CSARDLGGGRTDTQYF.

This clonotype was found many times. V and J are TRBV15 and TRBJ1-5, with TRBD1 matching 7 bases. This CDR3 region has 17 residues. Per germline, CDR1 LNHNV and CDR2 YYDKDF (reference sequence). Trimming at V came to 2 bases and at J to 7 bases, leaving 14 bases not matched to a gene. The CDR3, as DNA: TGTGCCACCAGCAGAAGTACCGGGACAGTTATGAACCAGCCCCAGCATTTT. This gives the protein CATSRSTGTVMNQPQHF.

There are many counts of this clonotype. The genes are TRBV12-3 or TRBV12-4 and TRBJ2-2, with D perhaps matching TRBD1 (5 bases). V lost 7 bases and J 1 base, leaving 16 bases between the germline ends. The CDR3 loop spans 16 amino acids. In DNA form, the CDR3 reads TGTGCCAGCACCGCAAACCCAAGGGGGAACACCGGGGAGCTGTTTTTT. This encodes CASTANPRGNTGELFF.

V and J are TRBV5-1 and TRBJ2-7; unclear D gene. CDR1 and CDR2 (germline): SGHRS, YFSETQ. Trimming left V 4 bases short and J 2 bases short, with 16 bases between. The CDR3 length is 15 residues. The CDR3 nucleotides are TGCGCCAGCAGCCGTCGGGCGGACGGCGCCTACGAGCAGTACTTC. Protein product: CASSRRADGAYEQYF.

Many counts were recorded for this clonotype. CDR3 amino acids: CASSPSGGNQPQHF. CDR3 sequence (DNA): TGTGCCAGCAGCCCGTCGGGGGGCAATCAGCCCCAGCATTTT. The rearrangement links TRBV12-3 or TRBV12-4 to TRBJ1-5; D is perhaps TRBD1 (5 bases). The CDR3 extends over 14 amino acids. With 6 bases removed from V and 2 bases from J, the gap between germline ends came to 11 bases.

This clonotype was counted ten times or more. The rearrangement links TRBV24-1 to TRBJ2-1; no clear D. The CDR3 sequence is 12 residues long. Germline V gene lookup returns CDR1 KGHDR and CDR2 SFDVKD. The V end was cut by 7 bases, the J end by 9 bases, with 12 bases between. The CDR3 protein is CATSPDVGEQFF. The DNA of the CDR3 is TGTGCCACCAGCCCGGATGTAGGTGAGCAGTTCTTC.

This clonotype has a count of ten or more. CDR3 sequence (DNA): TGTGCCAGCAGCTTTGGGACAGGGGGCCTCTATGGCTACACCTTC. Its protein is CASSFGTGGLYGYTF. V gene TRBV7-9 combines with J gene TRBJ1-2; TRBD1 matches at 12 bases. Germline-derived CDR1 and CDR2 are SEHNR and FQNEAQ (reference sequence). Germline trimming cut 3 bases from V and 4 bases from J; bases unmatched to any gene: 3. This CDR3 contains 15 residues. Full variable domain (outside the CDR3, taken from reference TRBV7-9 and TRBJ1-2): DTGVSQNPRHKITKRGQNVTFRCDPISEHNRLYWYRQTLGQGPEFLTYFQNEAQLEKSRLLSDRFSAERPKGSFSTLEIQRTEQGDSAMYLCASSFGTGGLYGYTFGSGTRLTVV.

This clonotype was found many times. The V and J genes are TRBV20-1 and TRBJ2-1; 7 nucleotides line up with TRBD2. Germline CDR1 DFQATT, CDR2 SNEGSKA (reference sequence). The CDR3 runs to 16 residues. The V gene end was trimmed by 0 bases and the J gene end by 1 base; junction bases not matched to a gene: 6. The DNA of the CDR3 is TGCAGTGCTAGAGATTTCGGCGGGGGATCCTACAATGAGCAGTTCTTC. As protein: CSARDFGGGSYNEQFF.

This clonotype was seen more than once but under ten times. V gene TRBV20-1 combines with J gene TRBJ1-5; D gene ambiguous. Trimming removed 0 bases from V and 8 bases from J, with 8 bases in between. The germline V gene has CDR1 DFQATT and CDR2 SNEGSKA (reference sequence). This CDR3 has 12 residues. The CDR3: CSARDIAEPQHF. CDR3 nucleotide sequence: TGCAGTGCTAGAGATATCGCCGAGCCCCAGCATTTT.

This clonotype showed up many times. The rearrangement joins TRBV12-3 or TRBV12-4 to TRBJ1-3, with a weak D call TRBD1 (5 bases). V was trimmed by 5 bases and J by 4 bases, leaving 9 bases between them. CDR3 length: 13 residues. DNA of the CDR3: TGTGCCAGCAGTGTGAGGGGAGGAAACACCATATATTTT. It translates to CASSVRGGNTIYF.

The table lists this clonotype with many counts. The chain carries TRBV29-1 and TRBJ2-3; D is uncertain. In germline, CDR1 is SQVTM, CDR2 ANQGSEA. The CDR3 loop spans 11 amino acids. V lost 6 bases, J lost 0 bases, and 4 bases lay in between. The CDR3: CSVSSTDTQYF. The CDR3 DNA follows: TGCAGCGTGTCGAGCACAGATACGCAGTATTTT.

In this sample, this clonotype turned up many times. The chain recombines TRBV5-1 with TRBJ2-3, with 16 bases matching TRBD2. V dropped 0 bases and J dropped 4; count of bases not matched to a gene: 8. The CDR3 extends over 19 amino acids. Germline CDR1 is SGHRS and CDR2 is YFSETQ. The CDR3 is CASSLGFGTSGRAPDTQYF. For the CDR3, the DNA is TGCGCCAGCAGCTTGGGATTCGGGACTAGCGGGAGGGCCCCAGATACGCAGTATTTT. The full variable domain, completed using reference TRBV5-1 and TRBJ2-3, is KAGVTQTPRYLIKTRGQQVTLSCSPISGHRSVSWYQQTPGQGLQFLFEYFSETQRNKGNFPGRFSGRQFSNSRSEMNVSTLELGDSALYLCASSLGFGTSGRAPDTQYFGPGTRLTVL.

This clonotype was seen ten or more times. J is TRBJ2-7 and V is TRBV27; 7 bases are a match to TRBD1. This CDR3 spans 17 amino acids. Trimming at V came to 5 bases and at J to 4 bases, leaving 17 bases not matched to a gene. Germline loops: CDR1 MNHEY, CDR2 SMNVEV (reference sequence). The CDR3 DNA sequence: TGTGCCAGCAGTCCTAAAATTAACCGGGACAGACCATACGAGCAGTACTTC. This codes for CASSPKINRDRPYEQYF.

This clonotype has at least ten counts. The genes are TRBV15 and TRBJ2-1; D is ambiguous. V was cut by 3 bases and J by 7 bases, with 10 bases left in between. This CDR3 contains 13 residues. CDR1 is LNHNV and CDR2 is YYDKDF in the germline V gene (reference sequence). The chain's CDR3 is CATSRTLGNEQFF. The CDR3 region has the DNA TGTGCCACCAGCAGGACACTTGGGAATGAGCAGTTCTTC. Full variable domain (missing parts from reference TRBV15 and TRBJ2-1): DAMVIQNPRYQVTQFGKPVTLSCSQTLNHNVMYWYQQKSSQAPKLLFHYYDKDFNNEADTPDNFQSRRPNTSFCFLDIRSPGLGDTAMYLCATSRTLGNEQFFGPGTRLTVL.

This clonotype was observed at least ten times. The J gene is TRBJ2-3, the V gene TRBV27, with unresolved D. Looked up from germline, CDR1 is MNHEY and CDR2 is SMNVEV (reference sequence). The germline V and J ends were trimmed by 0 bases and 0 bases, with 4 bases remaining between them. This CDR3 contains 14 residues. The CDR3 coding sequence is TGTGCCAGCAGTTTATCCAAAAGCACAGATACGCAGTATTTT. Its protein product is CASSLSKSTDTQYF.

This clonotype showed up many times. The chain joins TRBV7-2 to TRBJ2-7; D is unresolved. The CDR3 covers 13 residues. V was cut by 6 bases and J by 7 bases, with 16 bases left in between. The germline V gene has CDR1 SGHTA and CDR2 FQGNSA. CDR3 bases: TGTGCCAGCAGTTCGGACCGTGCGACTGAGCAGTACGTC. Protein sequence: CASSSDRATEQYV.